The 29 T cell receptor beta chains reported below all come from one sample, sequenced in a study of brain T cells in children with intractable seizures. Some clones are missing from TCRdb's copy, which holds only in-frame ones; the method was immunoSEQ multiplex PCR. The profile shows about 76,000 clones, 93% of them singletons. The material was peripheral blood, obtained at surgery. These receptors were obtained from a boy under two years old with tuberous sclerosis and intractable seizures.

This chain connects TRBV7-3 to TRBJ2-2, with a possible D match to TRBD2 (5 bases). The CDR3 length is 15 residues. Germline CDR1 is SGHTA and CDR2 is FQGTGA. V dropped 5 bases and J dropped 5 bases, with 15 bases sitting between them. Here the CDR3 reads CASSLSLTSTGELFF. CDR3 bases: TGTGCCAGCAGCCTATCCCTTACTAGTACCGGGGAGCTGTTTTTT. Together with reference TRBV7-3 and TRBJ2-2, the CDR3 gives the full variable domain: GAGVSQTPSNKVTEKGKYVELRCDPISGHTALYWYRQSLGQGPEFLIYFQGTGAADDSGLPNDRFFAVRPEGSVSTLKIQRTERGDSAVYLCASSLSLTSTGELFFGEGSRLTVL.

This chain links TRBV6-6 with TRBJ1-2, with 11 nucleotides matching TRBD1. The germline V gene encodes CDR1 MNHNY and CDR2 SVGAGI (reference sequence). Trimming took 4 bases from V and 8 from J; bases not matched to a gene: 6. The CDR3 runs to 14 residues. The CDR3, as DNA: TGTGCCAGCAGTTTCGGACAGGGGGCTTTAGGCTACACCTTC. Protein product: CASSFGQGALGYTF.

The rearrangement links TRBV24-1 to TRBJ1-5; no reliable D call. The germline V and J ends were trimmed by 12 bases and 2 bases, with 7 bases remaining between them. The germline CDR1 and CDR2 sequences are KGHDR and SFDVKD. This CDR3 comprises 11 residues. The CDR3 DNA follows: TGTGCCCGAATGCGCAATCAGCCCCAGCATTTT. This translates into CARMRNQPQHF.

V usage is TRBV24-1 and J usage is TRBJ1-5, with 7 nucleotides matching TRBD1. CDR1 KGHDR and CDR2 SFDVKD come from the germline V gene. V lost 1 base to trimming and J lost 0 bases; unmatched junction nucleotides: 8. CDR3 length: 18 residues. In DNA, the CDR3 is TGTGCCACCAGTGATTTAGGGGGCGGTCGGTATAGCAATCAGCCCCAGCATTTT. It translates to CATSDLGGGRYSNQPQHF.

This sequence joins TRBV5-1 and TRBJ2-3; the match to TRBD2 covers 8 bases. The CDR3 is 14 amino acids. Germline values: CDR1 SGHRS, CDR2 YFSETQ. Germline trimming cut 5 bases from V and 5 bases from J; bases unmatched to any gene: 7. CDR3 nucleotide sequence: TGCGCCAGCAGGCGAGCGGGAGAAGGAGATACGCAGTATTTT. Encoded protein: CASRRAGEGDTQYF.

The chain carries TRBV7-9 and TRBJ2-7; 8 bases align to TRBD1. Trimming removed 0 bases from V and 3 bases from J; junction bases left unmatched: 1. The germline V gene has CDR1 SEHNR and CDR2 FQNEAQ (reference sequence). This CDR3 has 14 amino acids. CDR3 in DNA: TGTGCCAGCAGCTTAGCAGGACAGGGCTACGAGCAGTACTTC. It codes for CASSLAGQGYEQYF.

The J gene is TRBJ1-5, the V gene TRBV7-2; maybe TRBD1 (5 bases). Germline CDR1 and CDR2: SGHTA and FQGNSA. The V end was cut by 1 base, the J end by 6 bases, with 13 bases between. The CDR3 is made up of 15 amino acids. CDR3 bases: TGTGCCAGCAGCTTAGGATCCGGGGCAGGTCAGCCCCAGCATTTT. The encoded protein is CASSLGSGAGQPQHF.

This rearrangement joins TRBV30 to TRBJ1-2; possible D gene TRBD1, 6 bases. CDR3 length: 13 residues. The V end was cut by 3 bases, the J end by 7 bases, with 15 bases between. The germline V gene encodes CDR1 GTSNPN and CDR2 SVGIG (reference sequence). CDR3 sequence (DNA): TGTGCCTGGAGCGATGGAGGGGGGTCTGGCTACACCTTC. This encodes CAWSDGGGSGYTF.

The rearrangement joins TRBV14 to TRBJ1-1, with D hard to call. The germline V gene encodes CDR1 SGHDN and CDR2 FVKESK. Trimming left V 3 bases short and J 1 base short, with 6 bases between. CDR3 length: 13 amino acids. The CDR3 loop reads CASSQLRNTEAFF. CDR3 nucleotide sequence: TGTGCCAGCAGCCAGTTAAGGAACACTGAAGCTTTCTTT.

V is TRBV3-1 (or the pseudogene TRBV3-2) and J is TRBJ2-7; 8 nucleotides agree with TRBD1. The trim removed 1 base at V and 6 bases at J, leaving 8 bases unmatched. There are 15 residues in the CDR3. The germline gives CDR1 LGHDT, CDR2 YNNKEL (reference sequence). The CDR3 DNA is TGTGCCAGCAGCCAAGGGGGGACAGGTAGTTCCGAGCAGTACTTC. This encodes CASSQGGTGSSEQYF.

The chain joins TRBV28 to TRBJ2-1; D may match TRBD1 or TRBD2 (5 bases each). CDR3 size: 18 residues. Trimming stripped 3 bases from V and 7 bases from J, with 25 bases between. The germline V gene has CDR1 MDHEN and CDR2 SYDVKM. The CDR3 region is CASSFPQSGTVIRNEQFF. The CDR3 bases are TGTGCCAGCAGTTTTCCCCAGTCCGGGACGGTCATAAGAAATGAGCAGTTCTTC.

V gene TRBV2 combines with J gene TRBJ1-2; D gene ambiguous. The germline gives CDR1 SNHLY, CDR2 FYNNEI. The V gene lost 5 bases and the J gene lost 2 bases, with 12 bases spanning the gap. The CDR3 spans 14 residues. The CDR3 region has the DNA TGTGCCAGCAGTCGGATGTCTGGGAACTATGGCTACACCTTC. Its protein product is CASSRMSGNYGYTF. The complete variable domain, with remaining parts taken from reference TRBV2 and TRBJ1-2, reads EPEVTQTPSHQVTQMGQEVILRCVPISNHLYFYWYRQILGQKVEFLVSFYNNEISEKSEIFDDQFSVERPDGSNFTLKIRSTKLEDSAMYFCASSRMSGNYGYTFGSGTRLTVV.

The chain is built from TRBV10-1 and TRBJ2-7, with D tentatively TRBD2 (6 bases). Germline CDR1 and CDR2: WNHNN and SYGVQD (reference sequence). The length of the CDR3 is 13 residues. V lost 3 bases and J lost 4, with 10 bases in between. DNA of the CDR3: TGCGCCAGCAGTGAAGGCGGGGATTACGAGCAGTACTTC. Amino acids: CASSEGGDYEQYF.

Written as DNA, the CDR3 is TGTGCCAGCAGCCACACCTACGAGCAGTACTTC. Translation: CASSHTYEQYF. The J gene is TRBJ2-7, the V gene TRBV14; D unclear. There are 11 residues in the CDR3. Per the germline V gene, CDR1 is SGHDN and CDR2 is FVKESK. Trimming cost V 3 bases and J 2 bases, with 2 bases left between them. Full variable domain (remainder filled in from reference TRBV14 and TRBJ2-7): EAGVTQFPSHSVIEKGQTVTLRCDPISGHDNLYWYRRVMGKEIKFLLHFVKESKQDESGMPNNRFLAERTGGTYSTLKVQPAELEDSGVYFCASSHTYEQYFGPGTRLTVT.

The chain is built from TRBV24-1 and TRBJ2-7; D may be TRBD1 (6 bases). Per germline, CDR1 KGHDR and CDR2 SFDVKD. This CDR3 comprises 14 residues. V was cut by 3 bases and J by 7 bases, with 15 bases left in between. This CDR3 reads CATSDNWTEGEQYF. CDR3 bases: TGTGCCACCAGTGATAACTGGACAGAGGGGGAGCAGTACTTC.

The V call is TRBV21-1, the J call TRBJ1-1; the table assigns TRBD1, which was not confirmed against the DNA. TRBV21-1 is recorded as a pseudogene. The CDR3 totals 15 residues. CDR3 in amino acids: CASSSQDSANTEAFF. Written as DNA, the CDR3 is TGTGCCAGCAGTTCTCAGGACAGTGCGAACACTGAAGCTTTCTTT.

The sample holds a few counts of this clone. CDR3 loop: CASSPGPGEAFF. The CDR3 coding sequence is TGTGCCAGCAGCCCGGGACCTGGTGAAGCTTTCTTT. This rearrangement joins TRBV6-6 to TRBJ1-1, with D maybe TRBD1 (5 bases). The length of the CDR3 is 12 residues. CDR1 and CDR2 (germline): MNHNY, SVGAGI (reference sequence). V was clipped by 6 bases and J by 7 bases, with 12 bases between them.

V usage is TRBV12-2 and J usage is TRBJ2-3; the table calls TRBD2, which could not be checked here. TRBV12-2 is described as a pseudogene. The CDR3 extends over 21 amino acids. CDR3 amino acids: CASRLVPLAGGPGLGVDTQYF. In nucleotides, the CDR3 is TGTGCAAGTCGCTTAGTGCCTTTAGCGGGAGGGCCGGGACTAGGCGTGGATACGCAGTATTTT.

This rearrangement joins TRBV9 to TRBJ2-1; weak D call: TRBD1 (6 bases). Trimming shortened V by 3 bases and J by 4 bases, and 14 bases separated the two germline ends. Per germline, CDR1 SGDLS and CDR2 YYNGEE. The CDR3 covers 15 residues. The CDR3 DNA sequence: TGTGCCAGCAGCGCCAACCGACAGGCGTACAATGAGCAGTTCTTC. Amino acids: CASSANRQAYNEQFF. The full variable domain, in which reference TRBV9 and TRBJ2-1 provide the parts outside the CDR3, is DSGVTQTPKHLITATGQRVTLRCSPRSGDLSVYWYQQSLDQGLQFLIQYYNGEERAKGNILERFSAQQFPDLHSELNLSSLELGDSALYFCASSANRQAYNEQFFGPGTRLTVL.

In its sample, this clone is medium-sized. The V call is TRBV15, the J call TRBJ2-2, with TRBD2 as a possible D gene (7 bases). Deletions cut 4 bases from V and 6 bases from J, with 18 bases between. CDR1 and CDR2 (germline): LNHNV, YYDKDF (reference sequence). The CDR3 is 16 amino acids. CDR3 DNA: TGTGCCACCAGCACGGGGGGCAGGGAGAGGCCCGGGGAGCTGTTTTTT. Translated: CATSTGGRERPGELFF.

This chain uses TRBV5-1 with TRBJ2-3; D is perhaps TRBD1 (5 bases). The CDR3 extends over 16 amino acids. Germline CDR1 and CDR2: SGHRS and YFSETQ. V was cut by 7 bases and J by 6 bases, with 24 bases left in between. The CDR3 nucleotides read TGCGCCAGCCGAGCAGGGAACCAGATAATGATGGATACGCAGTATTTT. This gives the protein CASRAGNQIMMDTQYF.

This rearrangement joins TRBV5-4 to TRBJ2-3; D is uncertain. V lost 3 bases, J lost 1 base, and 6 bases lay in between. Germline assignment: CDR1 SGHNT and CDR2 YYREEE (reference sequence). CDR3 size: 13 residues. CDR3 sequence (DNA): TGTGCCAGCAGCTCCTCTGGCACAGATACGCAGTATTTT. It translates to CASSSSGTDTQYF.

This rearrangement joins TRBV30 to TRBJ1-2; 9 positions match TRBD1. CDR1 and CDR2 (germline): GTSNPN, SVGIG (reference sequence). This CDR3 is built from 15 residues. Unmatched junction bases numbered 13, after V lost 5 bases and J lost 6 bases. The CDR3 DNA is TGTGCCTGGGATAAAATTGGACAGGGGAGGGATGGCTACACCTTC. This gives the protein CAWDKIGQGRDGYTF. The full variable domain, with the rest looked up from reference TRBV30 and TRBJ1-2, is SQTIHQWPATLVQPVGSPLSLECTVEGTSNPNLYWYRQAAGRGLQLLFYSVGIGQISSEVPQNLSASRPQDRQFILSSKKLLLSDSGFYLCAWDKIGQGRDGYTFGSGTRLTVV.

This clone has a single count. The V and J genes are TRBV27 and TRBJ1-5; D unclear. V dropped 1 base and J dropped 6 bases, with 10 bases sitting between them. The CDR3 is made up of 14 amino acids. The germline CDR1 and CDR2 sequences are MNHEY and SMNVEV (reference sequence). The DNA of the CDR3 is TGTGCCAGCAGTTTATACCCTAGCGCTCAGCCCCAGCATTTT. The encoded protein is CASSLYPSAQPQHF.

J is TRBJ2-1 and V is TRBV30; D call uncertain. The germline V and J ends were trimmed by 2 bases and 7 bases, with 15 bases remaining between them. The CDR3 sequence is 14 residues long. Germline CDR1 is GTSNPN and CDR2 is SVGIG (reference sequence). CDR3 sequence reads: CAWSPIIATNEQFF. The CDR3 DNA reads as TGTGCCTGGAGTCCCATAATCGCTACGAATGAGCAGTTCTTC.

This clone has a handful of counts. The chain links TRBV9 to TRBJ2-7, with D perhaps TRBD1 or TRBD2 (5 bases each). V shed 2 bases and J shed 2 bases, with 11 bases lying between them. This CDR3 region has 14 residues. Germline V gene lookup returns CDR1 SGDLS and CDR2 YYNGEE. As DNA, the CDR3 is TGTGCCAGCAGCGTTTCTAGCAGGGCCTACGAGCAGTACTTC. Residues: CASSVSSRAYEQYF.

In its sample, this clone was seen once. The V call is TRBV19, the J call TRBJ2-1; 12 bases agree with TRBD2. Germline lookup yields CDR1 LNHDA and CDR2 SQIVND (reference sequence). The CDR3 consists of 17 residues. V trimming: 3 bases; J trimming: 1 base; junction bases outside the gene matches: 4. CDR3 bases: TGTGCCAGTAGTATGACTAGCGGGAGTGAGTCCTACAATGAGCAGTTCTTC. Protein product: CASSMTSGSESYNEQFF.

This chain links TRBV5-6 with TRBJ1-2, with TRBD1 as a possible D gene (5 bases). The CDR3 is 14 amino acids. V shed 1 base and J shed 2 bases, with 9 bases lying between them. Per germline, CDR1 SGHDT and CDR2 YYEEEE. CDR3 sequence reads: CASSLPGTNYGYTF. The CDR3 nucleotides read TGTGCCAGCAGCTTGCCCGGGACCAACTATGGCTACACCTTC. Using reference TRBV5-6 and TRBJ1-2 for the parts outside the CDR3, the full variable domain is DAGVTQSPTHLIKTRGQQVTLRCSPKSGHDTVSWYQQALGQGPQFIFQYYEEEERQRGNFPDRFSGHQFPNYSSELNVNALLLGDSALYLCASSLPGTNYGYTFGSGTRLTVV.

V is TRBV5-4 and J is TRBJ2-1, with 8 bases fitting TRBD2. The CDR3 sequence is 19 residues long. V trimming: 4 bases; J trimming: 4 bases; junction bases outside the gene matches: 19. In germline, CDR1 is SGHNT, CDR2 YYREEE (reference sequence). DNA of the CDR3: TGTGCCAGCAGCCCCGGTTGGGCCAGCGGGAGACCAATTTACAATGAGCAGTTCTTC. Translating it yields CASSPGWASGRPIYNEQFF.